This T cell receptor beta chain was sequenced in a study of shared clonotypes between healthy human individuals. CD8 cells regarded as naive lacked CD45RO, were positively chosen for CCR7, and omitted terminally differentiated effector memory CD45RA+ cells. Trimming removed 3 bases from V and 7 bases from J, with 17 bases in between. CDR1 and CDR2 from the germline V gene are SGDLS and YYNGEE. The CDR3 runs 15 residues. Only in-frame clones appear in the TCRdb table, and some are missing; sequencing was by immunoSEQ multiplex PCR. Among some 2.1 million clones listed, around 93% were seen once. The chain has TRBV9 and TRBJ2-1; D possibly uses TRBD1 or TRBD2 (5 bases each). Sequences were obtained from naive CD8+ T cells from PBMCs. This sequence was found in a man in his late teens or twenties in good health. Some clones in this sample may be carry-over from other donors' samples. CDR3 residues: CASSAGTTTGNEQFF. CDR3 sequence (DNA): TGTGCCAGCAGCGCCGGGACCACCACGGGGAATGAGCAGTTCTTC.